The clone carrying this TCR beta chain was seen a single time. V lost 5 bases to trimming and J lost 1 base, with 15 bases between them. The CDR3 sequence is 16 residues long. In germline, CDR1 is SGHDT, CDR2 YYEEEE. This entry belongs to a study of technical replicates of blood from a handful of donors. The data were produced by immunoSEQ multiplex PCR, yet TCRdb's version contains in-frame clones alone and is incomplete. The sample has 45,000 to 50,000 clones; 90% to 95% are singletons. The TCR was taken from a human donor in good health. Some clones in this sample may be carry-over from other donors' samples. The V and J genes are TRBV5-6 and TRBJ2-2; D remains unclear. The sequencing input was PBMCs. CDR3 residues: CASSPVAGLNTGELFF. The CDR3 DNA reads as TGTGCCAGCAGTCCGGTAGCTGGATTGAACACCGGGGAGCTGTTTTTT.